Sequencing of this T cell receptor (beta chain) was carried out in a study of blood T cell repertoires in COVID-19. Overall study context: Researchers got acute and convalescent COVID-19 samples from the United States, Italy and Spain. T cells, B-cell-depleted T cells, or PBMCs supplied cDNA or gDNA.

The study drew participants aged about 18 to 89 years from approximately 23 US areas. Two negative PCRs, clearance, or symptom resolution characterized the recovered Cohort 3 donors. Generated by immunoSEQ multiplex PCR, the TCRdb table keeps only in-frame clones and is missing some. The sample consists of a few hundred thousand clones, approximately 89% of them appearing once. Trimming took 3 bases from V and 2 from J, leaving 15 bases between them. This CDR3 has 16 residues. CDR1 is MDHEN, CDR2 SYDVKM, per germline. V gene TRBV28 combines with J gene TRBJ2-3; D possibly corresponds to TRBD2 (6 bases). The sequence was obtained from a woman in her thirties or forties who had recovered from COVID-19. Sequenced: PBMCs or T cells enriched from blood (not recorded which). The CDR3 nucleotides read TGTGCCAGCAGTTTTCTTGGTGAGCGGGTCACAGATACGCAGTATTTT. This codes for CASSFLGERVTDTQYF.